The clone carrying this T cell receptor (beta chain) turned up a few times. Its target is not known. From RNA transcripts, TCR beta CDR3 regions were amplified. A first-round RT-PCR of the TCR CDR3 used the HTBI primer set. One entry per CDR3 protein results from TCRdb running MiXCR on the multiplex PCR reads. The profile covers 540,000 or so distinct CDR3 sequences, with roughly 14% appearing a single time and around 6.6% taken by the ten largest. These data are taken from a study of T cells in Graves' hyperthyroidism and ophthalmopathy. Study as a whole: Peripheral blood was taken when the disease was first diagnosed, before any treatment began.

Whole-study results and caveats: Ophthalmopathy was told apart from stable hyperthyroidism by a 13 V-J model.

Trimming stripped 0 bases from V and 8 bases from J, with 9 bases between. CDR3 size: 13 residues. The germline V gene has CDR1 SGDLS and CDR2 YYNGEE. Those patients with uncontrolled infection, other autoimmune disease, pregnancy or lactation were excluded. This sample holds PBMCs from approximately 9 ml fresh peripheral blood. This rearrangement joins TRBV9 to TRBJ2-1, with D possibly being TRBD1 (5 bases). Sequencing was performed on blood. The clonotype comes from a woman between 25 and 40 years old with Graves' hyperthyroidism. CDR3 in DNA: TGTGCCAGCAGCGTAGCAGGGTGGGATGAGCAGTTCTTC. Translation gives CASSVAGWDEQFF.